The 9 T cell receptor beta chains below were found in one sample sequenced in a study of cytomegalovirus exposure and HLA in healthy donors. The method was immunoSEQ multiplex PCR; TCRdb's version includes in-frame clones alone and lacks a portion of them. The data contain approximately 160,000 clones, around 90% of them seen just once; the ten biggest clones take up roughly 3%. The sequenced sample consisted of PBMCs. The receptors originated from a young woman in good health and CMV-seropositive.

CDR3 region: CASRVGSHRDRGPYEQYF. The DNA of the CDR3 is TGTGCCAGCAGAGTGGGGTCTCATCGCGACAGGGGGCCCTACGAGCAGTACTTC. The chain has TRBV6-4 and TRBJ2-7; TRBD1 matches at 10 bases. This CDR3 is 18 amino acids long. V lost 6 bases and J lost 2; bases outside the gene matches: 16. The germline V gene encodes CDR1 MRHNA and CDR2 SNTAGT.

This rearrangement joins TRBV20-1 to TRBJ2-5; D gene unclear. Trimming removed 0 bases from V and 5 bases from J, with 4 bases in between. The CDR3 has 11 amino acids. CDR1 is DFQATT and CDR2 is SNEGSKA in the germline V gene (reference sequence). The CDR3 loop is CSARDLETQYF. For the CDR3, the DNA is TGCAGTGCTAGAGATCTTGAGACCCAGTACTTC.

The chain uses TRBV9 and TRBJ2-2; D uncertain. The germline gives CDR1 SGDLS, CDR2 YYNGEE. V dropped 0 bases and J dropped 14 bases, with 17 bases sitting between them. CDR3 length: 14 amino acids. The CDR3 loop reads CASSVDYEALTLFF. The CDR3 bases are TGTGCCAGCAGCGTAGACTACGAAGCCCTAACTCTGTTTTTT.

This chain uses TRBV2 with TRBJ1-4, with a tentative D call TRBD1 (6 bases). The CDR3 extends over 13 amino acids. Trimming took 6 bases from V and 7 from J, leaving 12 bases between them. CDR1 SNHLY and CDR2 FYNNEI come from the germline V gene. CDR3 residues: CASSRGHGEKLFF. The CDR3 nucleotides read TGTGCCAGCAGCCGGGGACATGGTGAAAAACTGTTTTTT.

The rearrangement uses TRBV7-7 and TRBJ2-5, with D perhaps TRBD2 (5 bases). Trimming left V 2 bases short and J 5 bases short, with 12 bases between. CDR3 length: 14 residues. Germline V lookup: CDR1 SSHAT, CDR2 FNYEAQ (reference sequence). The CDR3, as DNA: TGTGCCAGCAGCTTATCCGGGCGGAGGGAGACCCAGTACTTC. Encoded protein: CASSLSGRRETQYF.

V usage is TRBV7-8 and J usage is TRBJ2-5, with 9 positions matching TRBD1. Looked up from germline, CDR1 is SGHVS and CDR2 is FQNEAQ. The CDR3 has 16 residues. With V trimmed by 4 bases and J by 4 bases, 10 bases remained unmatched. CDR3 loop: CASSSHGQGLGETQYF. The CDR3, as DNA: TGTGCCAGCAGCTCCCACGGACAGGGGTTGGGAGAGACCCAGTACTTC.

The chain recombines TRBV10-2 with TRBJ2-1, with D perhaps matching TRBD2 (5 bases). The germline V and J ends were trimmed by 9 bases and 9 bases, with 18 bases remaining between them. This CDR3 is built from 13 residues. Germline V gene sequence: CDR1 WSHSY, CDR2 SAAADI. DNA of the CDR3: TGCGCCAGTTTCCCTGAAACTAGTACTGAGCAGTTCTTC. Residues: CASFPETSTEQFF.

The chain is built from TRBV11-2 and TRBJ2-7; TRBD1 might be the D (6 bases). CDR1 and CDR2 (germline): SGHAT, FQNNGV. Trimming removed 1 base from V and 12 bases from J, with 10 bases in between. The CDR3 totals 11 residues. The CDR3 DNA is TGTGCCAGCAGCTTAGGGGACACTCCGTACTTC. This gives the protein CASSLGDTPYF.

The CDR3 DNA reads TGTGCCTGGAGTGTATTGGCCCAGCCCGGACAATCTTTCTTT. Protein: CAWSVLAQPGQSFF. This sequence joins TRBV30 and TRBJ1-1; weak D call: TRBD1 (5 bases). The germline V gene has CDR1 GTSNPN and CDR2 SVGIG (reference sequence). Trimming removed 0 bases at V and 12 bases at J, with 20 bases between. The length of the CDR3 is 14 residues. The whole variable domain, remainder taken from reference TRBV30 and TRBJ1-1, is SQTIHQWPATLVQPVGSPLSLECTVEGTSNPNLYWYRQAAGRGLQLLFYSVGIGQISSEVPQNLSASRPQDRQFILSSKKLLLSDSGFYLCAWSVLAQPGQSFFGQGTRLTVV.